This T cell receptor beta chain emerged from a study of OX40 agonist ivuxolimab in advanced cancers. Study-wide points: What antigens the expanded peripheral T cells recognized was never established.

V lost 5 bases, J lost 0 bases, and 8 bases lay in between. The CDR3 length is 13 residues. Germline V CDR1 and CDR2: GTSNPN, SVGIG (reference sequence). Generated by immunoSEQ multiplex PCR, the TCRdb table keeps only in-frame clones and is missing some. The sample has tens of thousands of clones; 93% are singletons. Details on this clone: Its target is unknown.

This specimen was CD4+ or CD8+ T cells sorted from blood, taken in a trial of the OX40 agonist ivuxolimab. The source of this sequence is an adult with an advanced solid tumor such as melanoma, head and neck, liver or kidney cancer. The rearrangement links TRBV30 to TRBJ2-1; the D is unclear. The CDR3 coding sequence is TGTGCCTGGGCGTTCGGCTCCTACAATGAGCAGTTCTTC. This translates into CAWAFGSYNEQFF.